This TCR beta chain was captured by sequencing in a study of CD8 T cells in ankylosing spondylitis. This clonotype occurred a few times. TCRdb fed the 5' RACE reads into MiXCR, producing one record per CDR3 protein. Here the sample spans 200,000 to 300,000 distinct CDR3 sequences, under 12% being singletons. V lost 3 bases and J lost 5, with 14 bases in between. The CDR3 loop spans 15 amino acids. Germline V gene sequence: CDR1 SGHTA, CDR2 FQGNSA. Sequencing input: blood, either unsorted or a sorted T cell fraction (not recorded which). The TCR was taken from a male donor with ankylosing spondylitis or in good health (not recorded which). The chain combines TRBV7-2 with TRBJ1-5; D may be TRBD1 (5 bases). CDR3 bases: TGTGCCAGCAGCTTTGACCCTCGGGGCGATCAGCCCCAGCATTTT. It translates to CASSFDPRGDQPQHF.